One and the same sample provided the 18 T cell receptor beta chains below, sequenced in a study of blood T cell repertoires in COVID-19. This table comes from immunoSEQ multiplex PCR, and its TCRdb copy is limited to in-frame clones, with some not included. The table has a few hundred thousand clones, roughly 80% seen once. Sequenced input: peripheral blood. The receptors were gathered from a woman of 80 years or more with acute or convalescent COVID-19.

CDR3 nucleotides: TGTGCCTGGTCGGGACTAGCGAATCGGTACGGCGAGCAGTACTTC. Amino acid sequence: CAWSGLANRYGEQYF. The rearrangement joins TRBV30 to TRBJ2-7; the match to TRBD2 covers 10 bases. This CDR3 has 15 amino acids. Germline trimming cut 5 bases from V and 6 bases from J; bases unmatched to any gene: 13. Germline V gene lookup returns CDR1 GTSNPN and CDR2 SVGIG (reference sequence).

This clone was counted once. The rearrangement links TRBV19 to TRBJ1-3; D gene uncertain. CDR3 length equals 12 residues. CDR1 LNHDA and CDR2 SQIVND come from the germline V gene (reference sequence). The V end lost 6 bases, the J end lost 2 bases, and 5 bases lay between the germline ends. The CDR3 loop reads CASRTPGNTIYF. CDR3 in DNA: TGTGCCAGTAGGACTCCTGGAAACACCATATATTTT.

The chain uses TRBV5-1 and TRBJ1-2; D call uncertain. V was trimmed by 5 bases and J by 0 bases, leaving 11 bases between them. This CDR3 is built from 14 residues. Per germline, CDR1 SGHRS and CDR2 YFSETQ. The CDR3 DNA reads TGCGCCAGCAGGGGTAGCAGCTCTAACTATGGCTACACCTTC. Translated, it gives CASRGSSSNYGYTF.

The chain links TRBV7-9 to TRBJ2-3; TRBD1 aligns across 8 bases. Trimming cost V 2 bases and J 2 bases; bases outside gene matches: 3. The CDR3 loop spans 15 amino acids. Germline-derived CDR1 and CDR2 are SEHNR and FQNEAQ (reference sequence). In DNA, the CDR3 is TGTGCCAGCAGCTTACTGGGACAGGTCACAGATACGCAGTATTTT. It is translated as CASSLLGQVTDTQYF.

This chain joins TRBV19 and TRBJ2-4; possible D gene TRBD2, 5 bases. CDR3 length: 17 amino acids. The germline V gene encodes CDR1 LNHDA and CDR2 SQIVND (reference sequence). V shed 4 bases and J shed 7 bases, with 23 bases lying between them. In nucleotides, the CDR3 is TGTGCCAGTAGTACCCCCAGCGGAACCCCGTTCGGGAACATTCAGTACTTC. It translates to CASSTPSGTPFGNIQYF.

This clone was observed a single time. The genes are TRBV30 and TRBJ2-7; a possible D gene is TRBD1 (6 bases). The V end was cut by 6 bases, the J end by 5 bases, with 11 bases between. The CDR3 contains 11 residues. Germline assignment: CDR1 GTSNPN and CDR2 SVGIG (reference sequence). CDR3 nucleotide sequence: TGTGCCTGCCACAGGGCCCACGAGCAGTACTTC. It encodes CACHRAHEQYF.

V gene TRBV6-2 or TRBV6-3 combines with J gene TRBJ2-3; TRBD2 matches at 8 bases. Germline V gene lookup returns CDR1 MNHEY and CDR2 SVGEGT. J gave up 2 bases and V 6 bases, and 1 base lay outside the gene matches. CDR3 length: 13 amino acids. The CDR3 spells CASSGGDTDTQYF. CDR3 nucleotides: TGTGCCAGCAGCGGGGGGGACACAGATACGCAGTATTTT.

The gene calls are TRBV14 and TRBJ1-1; the D is unclear. The V gene lost 2 bases and the J gene lost 2 bases, with 6 bases spanning the gap. CDR1 and CDR2 (germline): SGHDN, FVKESK. This CDR3 region has 13 residues. The DNA of the CDR3 is TGTGCCAGCAGCCAAACTCGAAACACTGAAGCTTTCTTT. As protein: CASSQTRNTEAFF.

Concerning this clone itself: Other DNA sequences in the sample encode the same CDR3. The J gene is TRBJ1-1, the V gene TRBV12-3 or TRBV12-4; no clear D. The CDR3 consists of 13 residues. Trimming removed 7 bases at V and 1 base at J, with 10 bases between. This CDR3 is CASILTANTEAFF. The CDR3 DNA reads TGTGCCAGCATTCTAACAGCGAACACTGAAGCTTTCTTT.

The chain uses TRBV6-2 or TRBV6-3 and TRBJ1-1; perhaps TRBD1 as D (5 bases). Between the trimmed V and J ends, which lost 7 bases and 1 base, there was a span of 19 bases. Per germline, CDR1 MNHEY and CDR2 SVGEGT. This CDR3 is 16 amino acids long. The DNA of the CDR3 is TGTGCCAGCACCCCGATCGGGGGGGGAAAGAACACTGAAGCTTTCTTT. It specifies CASTPIGGGKNTEAFF.

This clone was detected once. Compared with germline, one end of the junction differs, possibly owing to a read error. V usage is TRBV7-2 and J usage is TRBJ2-3; 10 bases align to TRBD2. Per germline, CDR1 SGHTA and CDR2 FQGNSA. The CDR3 covers 14 residues. The chain's CDR3 is CASSLAGAQGTQYF. DNA of the CDR3: TGTGCCAGCAGCCTAGCGGGGGCCCAAGGTACGCAGTATTTT.

This clone was seen a handful of times. This sequence joins TRBV7-9 and TRBJ1-2, with D maybe TRBD1 (6 bases). The CDR3 sequence is 13 residues long. V was cut by 5 bases and J by 2 bases, with 9 bases left in between. CDR1 is SEHNR and CDR2 is FQNEAQ in the germline V gene (reference sequence). DNA for the CDR3: TGTGCCAGCAGCCGCGGACAGAACTATGGCTACACCTTC. Translated, it gives CASSRGQNYGYTF.

The chain joins TRBV30 to TRBJ2-5; TRBD1 matches at 8 bases. CDR3 size: 12 residues. With V trimmed by 2 bases and J by 5 bases, 1 base remained unmatched. Germline loops: CDR1 GTSNPN, CDR2 SVGIG (reference sequence). CDR3 coding DNA: TGTGCCTGGAGTAGACAGGGGGAGACCCAGTACTTC. This sequence encodes CAWSRQGETQYF.

The chain has TRBV28 and TRBJ2-1; TRBD2 agrees at 10 bases. The length of the CDR3 is 16 residues. CDR1 MDHEN and CDR2 SYDVKM come from the germline V gene. The V segment lost 5 bases and the J segment 4 bases; nucleotides outside the gene matches: 8. The CDR3 DNA sequence: TGTGCCAGCAGTCCGTTCGGGACTAGCGTTTACAATGAGCAGTTCTTC. Its translation: CASSPFGTSVYNEQFF.

The chain uses TRBV19 and TRBJ1-2; D is unresolved. V shed 1 base and J shed 5 bases, with 11 bases lying between them. This CDR3 has 14 residues. The germline CDR1 and CDR2 sequences are LNHDA and SQIVND (reference sequence). In DNA form, the CDR3 reads TGTGCCAGTAGTATAGGGAGTGCGGCGTATGGCTACACCTTC. Residues: CASSIGSAAYGYTF.

This clone showed up just once. The chain employs TRBV18 and TRBJ2-2; no firm D call. The CDR3 consists of 16 residues. Trimming left V 0 bases short and J 4 bases short, with 12 bases between. The V gene's germline CDR1 is KGHSH and CDR2 LQKENI. CDR3 nucleotides: TGTGCCAGCTCACCACCTTCGGCAGGATCCACCGGGGAGCTGTTTTTT. It specifies CASSPPSAGSTGELFF.

This clone was found a few times. J is TRBJ2-1 and V is TRBV28, with TRBD2 identical over 8 bases. The CDR3 totals 15 residues. V lost 2 bases, J lost 8 bases, and 8 bases stayed unmatched. Germline values: CDR1 MDHEN, CDR2 SYDVKM. For the CDR3, the DNA is TGTGCCAGCAGTTTAGCCAGCGGGAGTATCGATGAGCAGTTCTTC. Translating gives CASSLASGSIDEQFF.

This rearrangement joins TRBV7-8 to TRBJ2-3; possible D gene TRBD1, 6 bases. The CDR3 contains 17 residues. Looked up from germline, CDR1 is SGHVS and CDR2 is FQNEAQ. V was pared by 1 base and J by 1 base, with 15 bases between. CDR3 protein: CASSLGGLQGGTDTQYF. The CDR3 DNA reads as TGTGCCAGCAGCTTAGGGGGCTTACAGGGAGGCACAGATACGCAGTATTTT.